The 13 T cell receptor beta chains reported below all come from one sample, sequenced in a study of vaccination and CD4 T cells after COVID-19. These receptors lack a known antigen. Once obtained from cultured CD4+ T cells, the DNA was sequenced using the Oncomine TCR Beta short-read assay. TCRdb reanalysed the PCR reads using MiXCR and keeps one entry per CDR3 protein. The table lists 13,000 to 15,000 distinct CDR3 sequences, around a third of them singletons. Stated treatment: roughly 10-day PBMC culture with coronavirus spike peptide pools or control peptides (ViraFEST assay). The sample was cultured CD4+ T cells from blood. These receptors came from a human donor with COVID-19.

This chain uses TRBV19 with TRBJ2-5; 12 bases are shared with TRBD2. This CDR3 is 17 amino acids long. V lost 5 bases, J lost 9 bases, and 16 bases stayed unmatched. CDR1 is LNHDA and CDR2 is SQIVND in the germline V gene (reference sequence). CDR3 in DNA: TGTGCCAGTAGTCCTACTAGCGGGGGGCTGAATGTGGGGTCCCAGTACTTC. Its protein is CASSPTSGGLNVGSQYF.

The sample holds a few counts of this clonotype. This rearrangement joins TRBV6-2 or TRBV6-3 to TRBJ1-2; TRBD1 might be the D (6 bases). The germline V gene has CDR1 MNHEY and CDR2 SVGEGT. The V end was cut by 6 bases, the J end by 0 bases, with 14 bases between. The CDR3 totals 15 residues. The CDR3 nucleotides are TGTGCCAGCAGCCAGGACAGCGGTGCTAACTATGGCTACACCTTC. It translates to CASSQDSGANYGYTF.

This clonotype was observed a handful of times. This chain links TRBV7-9 with TRBJ1-1; 7 bases match TRBD1. This CDR3 has 16 residues. Germline CDR1 SEHNR, CDR2 FQNEAQ (reference sequence). Losses at the gene ends were 4 bases for V and 7 bases for J; bases not matched to a gene: 15. CDR3 in amino acids: CASSSLTDRAGGEAFF. The DNA for the CDR3 is TGTGCCAGCAGCTCACTGACCGACAGGGCTGGGGGTGAAGCTTTCTTT. Full variable domain (remainder filled in from reference TRBV7-9 and TRBJ1-1): DTGVSQNPRHKITKRGQNVTFRCDPISEHNRLYWYRQTLGQGPEFLTYFQNEAQLEKSRLLSDRFSAERPKGSFSTLEIQRTEQGDSAMYLCASSSLTDRAGGEAFFGQGTRLTVV.

The chain uses TRBV27 and TRBJ1-1; tentatively, D is TRBD1 (6 bases). The CDR3 spans 16 residues. Germline CDR1 MNHEY, CDR2 SMNVEV (reference sequence). V lost 5 bases, J lost 0 bases, and 16 bases lay in between. The CDR3 reads CASSAGRGSLNTEAFF. CDR3 in DNA: TGTGCCAGCAGTGCAGGGAGGGGGTCTTTGAACACTGAAGCTTTCTTT.

V gene TRBV5-1 combines with J gene TRBJ2-3; D not resolved. The CDR3 sequence is 14 residues long. Deletions cut 0 bases from V and 2 bases from J, with 7 bases between. The V gene's germline CDR1 is SGHRS and CDR2 YFSETQ. This CDR3 reads CASSLVALTDTQYF. CDR3 in DNA: TGCGCCAGCAGCTTGGTTGCTCTCACAGATACGCAGTATTTT. Together with reference TRBV5-1 and TRBJ2-3, the CDR3 gives the full variable domain: KAGVTQTPRYLIKTRGQQVTLSCSPISGHRSVSWYQQTPGQGLQFLFEYFSETQRNKGNFPGRFSGRQFSNSRSEMNVSTLELGDSALYLCASSLVALTDTQYFGPGTRLTVL.

This chain connects TRBV5-4 to TRBJ2-3, with a tentative D call TRBD1 (7 bases). The CDR3 loop spans 16 amino acids. Trimming removed 6 bases from V and 2 bases from J, with 19 bases in between. CDR1 and CDR2 from the germline V gene are SGHNT and YYREEE (reference sequence). This CDR3 reads CASTSGGTAITDTQYF. The CDR3 DNA reads TGTGCCAGCACCTCAGGCGGGACAGCGATCACAGATACGCAGTATTTT.

The V call is TRBV24-1, the J call TRBJ2-1, with D perhaps matching TRBD1 or TRBD2 (5 bases each). CDR3 length: 15 amino acids. Germline V lookup: CDR1 KGHDR, CDR2 SFDVKD. Trimming removed 4 bases at V and 10 bases at J, with 19 bases between. The CDR3 bases are TGTGCCACCAGTGACCCAGGGACGCCGGGGACGGAGCAGTTCTTC. Translated: CATSDPGTPGTEQFF.

This clonotype was counted between two and nine times. The chain is built from TRBV6-1 and TRBJ1-2; D is unclear. There are 14 residues in the CDR3. V lost 6 bases and J lost 2, with 13 bases in between. Germline assignment: CDR1 MNHNS and CDR2 SASEGT. CDR3 protein: CASRRPERNYGYTF. The CDR3 DNA reads TGTGCCAGCAGACGCCCGGAACGGAACTATGGCTACACCTTC.

There are a few counts of this clonotype. V usage is TRBV19 and J usage is TRBJ1-5; D is unclear. Trimming took 3 bases from V and 3 from J, leaving 9 bases between them. The CDR3 totals 14 residues. CDR1 and CDR2 from the germline V gene are LNHDA and SQIVND (reference sequence). The chain's CDR3 is CASSIGQNNQPQHF. The CDR3, as DNA: TGTGCCAGTAGTATCGGGCAGAACAATCAGCCCCAGCATTTT.

This sequence joins TRBV28 and TRBJ1-6, with D perhaps matching TRBD1 (5 bases). Germline V gene lookup returns CDR1 MDHEN and CDR2 SYDVKM. V was trimmed by 5 bases and J by 10 bases, leaving 12 bases between them. The CDR3 is made up of 13 amino acids. The CDR3 here is CASSTRQSSPLHF. CDR3 DNA sequence: TGTGCCAGCAGTACGCGACAGAGCTCACCCCTCCACTTT.

The CDR3 DNA is TGTGCCAGCAGTGACGGAACACCTCATACGCAGTATTTT. Translating gives CASSDGTPHTQYF. V is TRBV6-4 and J is TRBJ2-3; no clear D. Germline-derived CDR1 and CDR2 are MRHNA and SNTAGT. The V and J ends lost 2 bases and 7 bases respectively, with 10 bases between them. The CDR3 runs 13 residues.

Only a few counts were recorded for this clonotype. This chain links TRBV6-5 with TRBJ1-1; D uncertain. This CDR3 spans 14 amino acids. Germline CDR1 and CDR2: MNHEY and SVGAGI. With 0 bases removed from V and 1 base from J, the gap between germline ends came to 6 bases. This CDR3 is CASSYSTRNTEAFF. CDR3 nucleotide sequence: TGTGCCAGCAGTTACTCGACCAGGAACACTGAAGCTTTCTTT.

The chain couples TRBV30 to TRBJ2-3; D gene unclear. The germline V and J ends were trimmed by 2 bases and 4 bases, with 4 bases remaining between them. CDR1 is GTSNPN, CDR2 SVGIG, per germline (reference sequence). The CDR3 has 11 amino acids. The CDR3 reads CAWSPADTQYF. CDR3 nucleotides: TGTGCCTGGAGTCCCGCAGATACGCAGTATTTT. The variable domain in full, with the rest retrieved from reference TRBV30 and TRBJ2-3, is SQTIHQWPATLVQPVGSPLSLECTVEGTSNPNLYWYRQAAGRGLQLLFYSVGIGQISSEVPQNLSASRPQDRQFILSSKKLLLSDSGFYLCAWSPADTQYFGPGTRLTVL.